This T cell receptor (beta chain) came from a study of shared clonotypes between healthy human individuals. The CDR3 contains 13 residues. Unmatched junction bases numbered 2, after V lost 6 bases and J lost 6 bases. The V gene's germline CDR1 is MNHEY and CDR2 SMNVEV (reference sequence). Repertoires were generated with immunoSEQ multiplex PCR, while TCRdb's copy carries only in-frame clones and drops some. The sample carries roughly 2.5 million clones, over 85% recorded once. Findings of the study overall: Sequencing depth was a factor that was expected to affect clonotype sharing among donors.

In the case of this clone: Its antigen remains unknown.

The rearrangement links TRBV27 to TRBJ1-4; 9 nucleotides align to TRBD1. The receptor was isolated from a man between 18 and 35 years old in good health. Specimen: naive CD4+ T cells sorted from blood. Subset described: CD45RA+ positively selected. The CDR3 spells CASSGTGYEKLFF. As DNA, the CDR3 is TGTGCCAGCAGCGGGACAGGGTATGAAAAACTGTTTTTT. Looking up the rest from reference TRBV27 and TRBJ1-4 gives the full variable domain: EAQVTQNPRYLITVTGKKLTVTCSQNMNHEYMSWYRQDPGLGLRQIYYSMNVEVTDKGDVPEGYKVSRKEKRNFPLILESPSPNQTSLYFCASSGTGYEKLFFGSGTQLSVL.